Below are 15 T cell receptor beta chains sequenced from a single sample in a study of radiation and T cells in renal cell carcinoma. Time point described: blood 2 weeks post-SBRT. Treatment given: 15 Gy SBRT to primary tumor, nephrectomy 4 weeks later. Generated by immunoSEQ multiplex PCR, the TCRdb table keeps only in-frame clones and is missing some. The sample records 70,000 to 100,000 clones, about 86% being singletons. This specimen was blood, taken from a patient whose treatment included radiotherapy and nephrectomy. Receptor source: a woman aged 45-60 years with renal cell carcinoma.

This clone appeared a single time. The genes are TRBV18 and TRBJ2-5; 7 bases fit TRBD1. The V and J ends lost 2 bases and 2 bases, in that order; junction bases with no gene match: 8. The CDR3 runs to 16 residues. Germline CDR1 and CDR2: KGHSH and LQKENI. For the CDR3, the DNA is TGTGCCAGCTCACCAAGTATTGGGGGACAGCAAGAGACCCAGTACTTC. Its protein is CASSPSIGGQQETQYF.

The CDR3 DNA follows: TGTGCCAGCAGCCCACTAGCGGGAGTTAAGGCGGATACGCAGTATTTT. Its translation: CASSPLAGVKADTQYF. The genes are TRBV7-3 and TRBJ2-3; 11 bases agree with TRBD2. Germline V lookup: CDR1 SGHTA, CDR2 FQGTGA. The length of the CDR3 is 16 residues. With 5 bases clipped from V and 6 bases from J, the junction kept 10 bases outside the gene matches.

This clone was observed a single time. The rearrangement links TRBV19 to TRBJ1-1, with 8 bases aligning to TRBD1. The CDR3 runs to 14 residues. Losses at the gene ends were 7 bases for V and 2 bases for J; bases not matched to a gene: 6. In germline, CDR1 is LNHDA, CDR2 SQIVND (reference sequence). This CDR3 reads CASKLTGDNTEAFF. CDR3 DNA: TGTGCCAGTAAATTGACAGGGGATAACACTGAAGCTTTCTTT.

The table lists this clone with a few counts. The V call is TRBV4-1, the J call TRBJ1-5; unclear D gene. The CDR3 runs 14 residues. Trimming shortened V by 1 base and J by 5 bases, and 9 bases separated the two germline ends. Germline V CDR1 and CDR2: MGHRA, YSYEKL. The CDR3 spells CASSQVDPYQPQHF. CDR3 coding DNA: TGCGCCAGCAGCCAAGTCGACCCTTATCAGCCCCAGCATTTT.

V usage is TRBV28 and J usage is TRBJ2-7; 8 nucleotides match TRBD1. This CDR3 contains 14 residues. Germline V lookup: CDR1 MDHEN, CDR2 SYDVKM. The trim removed 5 bases at V and 2 bases at J, leaving 5 bases unmatched. The CDR3 is CASSPGQDTYEQYF. CDR3 nucleotides: TGTGCCAGCAGTCCGGGACAGGACACCTACGAGCAGTACTTC.

The chain recombines TRBV6-5 with TRBJ2-3, with 9 nucleotides matching TRBD1. Germline CDR1 reads MNHEY; CDR2 reads SVGAGI. This CDR3 is 15 amino acids long. Losses at the gene ends were 6 bases for V and 3 bases for J; bases not matched to a gene: 7. CDR3 residues: CASSRDRERTDTQYF. The DNA for the CDR3 is TGTGCCAGCAGCCGGGACAGGGAACGGACAGATACGCAGTATTTT.

This clone occurred once. V and J are TRBV7-2 and TRBJ2-3, with TRBD2 matching over 10 bases. The germline V gene encodes CDR1 SGHTA and CDR2 FQGNSA. The trim removed 0 bases at V and 3 bases at J, leaving 3 bases unmatched. This CDR3 region has 16 residues. CDR3 loop: CASSLAASGSTDTQYF. The CDR3 nucleotides are TGTGCCAGCAGCTTAGCGGCTAGCGGGAGTACAGATACGCAGTATTTT.

The chain couples TRBV7-2 to TRBJ2-5; D is perhaps TRBD1 or TRBD2 (6 bases each). CDR3 length: 13 residues. Germline assignment: CDR1 SGHTA and CDR2 FQGNSA. Trimming removed 6 bases at V and 4 bases at J, with 12 bases between. The CDR3, as DNA: TGTGCCAGCAGATTACAGGGAGGAGAGACCCAGTACTTC. Its translation: CASRLQGGETQYF.

The chain carries TRBV6-5 and TRBJ2-1, with 15 bases that match TRBD2. With 6 bases clipped from V and 7 bases from J, the junction kept 4 bases outside the gene matches. Germline CDR1 MNHEY, CDR2 SVGAGI. The CDR3 is made up of 15 amino acids. The chain's CDR3 is CASSQGTSGRNEQFF. The CDR3 nucleotides are TGTGCCAGCAGCCAAGGGACTAGCGGGAGGAATGAGCAGTTCTTC.

The gene calls are TRBV6-5 and TRBJ1-5; 7 nucleotides line up with TRBD1. The CDR3 runs 15 residues. V lost 6 bases, J lost 0 bases, and 5 bases stayed unmatched. From germline, CDR1 is MNHEY and CDR2 SVGAGI. CDR3 sequence: CASRQQGYSNQPQHF. DNA of the CDR3: TGTGCCAGCAGACAACAGGGGTATAGCAATCAGCCCCAGCATTTT.

The chain combines TRBV6-1 with TRBJ1-5; D unresolved. Germline CDR1 and CDR2: MNHNS and SASEGT. V gave up 7 bases and J gave up 0 bases, with 7 bases separating them. The length of the CDR3 is 13 residues. The CDR3 loop reads CASKRNSNQPQHF. Written as DNA, the CDR3 is TGTGCCAGCAAACGGAATAGCAATCAGCCCCAGCATTTT.

The chain carries TRBV2 and TRBJ2-7; either TRBD1 or TRBD2 may fit D (6 bases each). Germline V gene sequence: CDR1 SNHLY, CDR2 FYNNEI. The CDR3 runs to 14 residues. The germline V and J ends were trimmed by 7 bases and 5 bases, with 18 bases remaining between them. The CDR3 region is CASNIGGPRDEQYF. The CDR3 coding sequence is TGTGCCAGCAATATTGGGGGGCCTAGGGACGAGCAGTACTTC.

This clone was seen only a few times. V and J are TRBV5-1 and TRBJ1-1; the D gene is possibly TRBD1 (6 bases). From germline, CDR1 is SGHRS and CDR2 YFSETQ. Trimming shortened V by 0 bases and J by 7 bases, and 16 bases separated the two germline ends. This CDR3 spans 15 amino acids. Here the CDR3 reads CASSLALIGQSEAFF. The CDR3 nucleotides read TGCGCCAGCAGCTTGGCTCTCATTGGACAGAGTGAAGCTTTCTTT.

This chain uses TRBV28 with TRBJ2-7; D gene uncertain. Trimming cost V 1 base and J 6 bases, with 7 bases left between them. Germline V gives CDR1 MDHEN, CDR2 SYDVKM. The CDR3 consists of 12 residues. The CDR3 nucleotides are TGTGCCAGCAGTTTATTCCGGGTCGAGCAGTACTTC. Protein: CASSLFRVEQYF.

This chain connects TRBV7-2 to TRBJ1-6; maybe TRBD1 (6 bases). The V gene's germline CDR1 is SGHTA and CDR2 FQGNSA. The V end was cut by 6 bases, the J end by 8 bases, with 11 bases between. The CDR3 consists of 13 residues. The CDR3 sequence: CASSRDMYSPLHF. CDR3 nucleotides: TGTGCCAGCAGTCGGGACATGTATTCACCCCTCCACTTT.